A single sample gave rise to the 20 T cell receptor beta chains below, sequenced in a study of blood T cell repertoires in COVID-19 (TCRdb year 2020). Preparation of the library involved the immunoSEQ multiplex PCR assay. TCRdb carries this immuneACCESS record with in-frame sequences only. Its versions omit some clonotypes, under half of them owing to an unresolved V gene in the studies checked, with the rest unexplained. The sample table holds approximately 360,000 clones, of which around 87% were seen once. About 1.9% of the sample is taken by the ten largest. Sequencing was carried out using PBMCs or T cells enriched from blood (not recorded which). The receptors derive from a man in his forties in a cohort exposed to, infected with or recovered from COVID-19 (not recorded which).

The chain's CDR3 is CSGEDRIKQFF. CDR3 nucleotide sequence: TGCAGCGGGGAAGACAGAATAAAGCAGTTCTTC. The chain employs TRBV29-1 and TRBJ2-1, with TRBD1 as a possible D gene (5 bases). Trimming shortened V by 7 bases and J by 11 bases, and 15 bases separated the two germline ends. The germline CDR1 and CDR2 sequences are SQVTM and ANQGSEA. The CDR3 has 11 residues.

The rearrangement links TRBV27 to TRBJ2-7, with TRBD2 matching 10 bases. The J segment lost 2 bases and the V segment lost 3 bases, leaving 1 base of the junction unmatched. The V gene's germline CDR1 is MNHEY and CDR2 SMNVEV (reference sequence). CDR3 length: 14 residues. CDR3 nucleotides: TGTGCCAGCAGTTTGACTAGCGGGCCCTACGAGCAGTACTTC. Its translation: CASSLTSGPYEQYF.

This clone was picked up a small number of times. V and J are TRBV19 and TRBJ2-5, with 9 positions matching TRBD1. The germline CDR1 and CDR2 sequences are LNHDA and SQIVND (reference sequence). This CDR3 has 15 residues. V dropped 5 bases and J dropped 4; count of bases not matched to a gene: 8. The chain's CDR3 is CASSLSGTGRETQYF. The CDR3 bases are TGTGCCAGTAGTTTATCCGGGACAGGGAGAGAGACCCAGTACTTC. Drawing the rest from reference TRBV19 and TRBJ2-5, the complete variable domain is DGGITQSPKYLFRKEGQNVTLSCEQNLNHDAMYWYRQDPGQGLRLIYYSQIVNDFQKGDIAEGYSVSREKKESFPLTVTSAQKNPTAFYLCASSLSGTGRETQYFGPGTRLLVL.

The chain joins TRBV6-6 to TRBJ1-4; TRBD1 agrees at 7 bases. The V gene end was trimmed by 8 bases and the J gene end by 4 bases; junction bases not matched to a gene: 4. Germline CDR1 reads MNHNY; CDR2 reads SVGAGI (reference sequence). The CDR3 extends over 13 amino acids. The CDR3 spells CASRQGYNEKLFF. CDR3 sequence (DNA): TGTGCCAGCCGACAGGGATATAATGAAAAACTGTTTTTT.

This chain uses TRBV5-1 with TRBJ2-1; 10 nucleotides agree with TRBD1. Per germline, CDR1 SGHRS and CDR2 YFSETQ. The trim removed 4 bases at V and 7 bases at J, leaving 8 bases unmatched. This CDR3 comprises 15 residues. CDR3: CASSIDRGRWNEQFF. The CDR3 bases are TGCGCCAGCAGCATAGACAGGGGGCGCTGGAATGAGCAGTTCTTC.

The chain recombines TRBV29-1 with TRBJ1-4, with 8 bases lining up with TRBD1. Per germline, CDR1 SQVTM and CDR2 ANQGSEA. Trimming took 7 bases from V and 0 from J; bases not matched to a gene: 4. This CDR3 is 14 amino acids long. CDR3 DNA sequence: TGCAGCGGGGGGACAGGAGCAACTAATGAAAAACTGTTTTTT. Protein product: CSGGTGATNEKLFF.

This CDR3 reads CAWSSQGYTEAFF. CDR3 bases: TGTGCCTGGAGTTCCCAGGGGTACACTGAAGCTTTCTTT. The chain is built from TRBV30 and TRBJ1-1, with D possibly being TRBD1 (6 bases). CDR1 GTSNPN and CDR2 SVGIG come from the germline V gene (reference sequence). This CDR3 comprises 13 residues. Trimming took off 2 bases at V and 3 bases at J, with 10 bases between the two ends.

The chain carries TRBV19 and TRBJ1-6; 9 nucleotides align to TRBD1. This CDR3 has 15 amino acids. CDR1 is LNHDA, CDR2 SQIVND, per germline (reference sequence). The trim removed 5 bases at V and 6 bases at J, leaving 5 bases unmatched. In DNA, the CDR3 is TGTGCCAGTAGTGGACAGGGGATTGGTAATTCACCCCTCCACTTT. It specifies CASSGQGIGNSPLHF. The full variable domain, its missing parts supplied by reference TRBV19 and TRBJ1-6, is DGGITQSPKYLFRKEGQNVTLSCEQNLNHDAMYWYRQDPGQGLRLIYYSQIVNDFQKGDIAEGYSVSREKKESFPLTVTSAQKNPTAFYLCASSGQGIGNSPLHFGNGTRLTVT.

CDR3 region: CASSLGNRGRGNTIYF. The CDR3 DNA reads as TGTGCCAGCAGCTTAGGGAACAGGGGGCGAGGAAACACCATATATTTT. The genes are TRBV5-5 and TRBJ1-3; 9 bases are shared with TRBD1. In germline, CDR1 is SGHKS, CDR2 YYEKEE (reference sequence). The J segment lost 4 bases and the V segment lost 2 bases, leaving 7 bases of the junction unmatched. This CDR3 is built from 16 residues. The full variable domain, in which reference TRBV5-5 and TRBJ1-3 provide the parts outside the CDR3, is DAGVTQSPTHLIKTRGQQVTLRCSPISGHKSVSWYQQVLGQGPQFIFQYYEKEERGRGNFPDRFSARQFPNYSSELNVNALLLGDSALYLCASSLGNRGRGNTIYFGEGSWLTVV.

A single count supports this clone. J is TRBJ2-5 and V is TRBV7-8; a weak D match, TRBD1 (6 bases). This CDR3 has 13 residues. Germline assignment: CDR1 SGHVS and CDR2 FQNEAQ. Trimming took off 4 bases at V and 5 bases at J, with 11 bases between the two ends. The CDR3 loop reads CASSSYREETQYF. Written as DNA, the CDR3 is TGTGCCAGCAGCTCCTACAGGGAGGAGACCCAGTACTTC.

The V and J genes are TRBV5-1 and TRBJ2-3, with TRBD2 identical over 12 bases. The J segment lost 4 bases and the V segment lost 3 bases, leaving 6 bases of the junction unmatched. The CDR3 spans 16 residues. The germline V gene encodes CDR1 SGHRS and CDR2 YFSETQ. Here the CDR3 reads CASSYETSGSADTQYF. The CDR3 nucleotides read TGCGCCAGCAGCTACGAGACTAGCGGGAGTGCAGATACGCAGTATTTT.

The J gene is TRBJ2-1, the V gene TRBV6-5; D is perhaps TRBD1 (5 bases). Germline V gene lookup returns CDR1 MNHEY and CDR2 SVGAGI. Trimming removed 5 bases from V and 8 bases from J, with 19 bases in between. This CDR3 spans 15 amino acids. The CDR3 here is CASSRGQDVVDEQFF. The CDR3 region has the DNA TGTGCCAGCAGTAGAGGACAAGACGTCGTCGATGAGCAGTTCTTC.

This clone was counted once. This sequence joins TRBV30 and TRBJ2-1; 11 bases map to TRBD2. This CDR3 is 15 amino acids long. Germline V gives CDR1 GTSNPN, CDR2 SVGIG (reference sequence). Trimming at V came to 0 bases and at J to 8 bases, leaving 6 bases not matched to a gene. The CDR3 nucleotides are TGTGCCTGGAGTGTACTCATTAGCGGGAGGGATGAGCAGTTCTTC. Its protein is CAWSVLISGRDEQFF. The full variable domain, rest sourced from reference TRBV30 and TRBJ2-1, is SQTIHQWPATLVQPVGSPLSLECTVEGTSNPNLYWYRQAAGRGLQLLFYSVGIGQISSEVPQNLSASRPQDRQFILSSKKLLLSDSGFYLCAWSVLISGRDEQFFGPGTRLTVL.

The CDR3 is CASSSSTDTQYF. Here the CDR3 DNA reads TGTGCCAGCTCATCTAGCACAGATACGCAGTATTTT. The chain joins TRBV18 to TRBJ2-3, with no clear D. V was pared by 5 bases and J by 0 bases, with 3 bases between. Germline V lookup: CDR1 KGHSH, CDR2 LQKENI. The CDR3 consists of 12 residues.

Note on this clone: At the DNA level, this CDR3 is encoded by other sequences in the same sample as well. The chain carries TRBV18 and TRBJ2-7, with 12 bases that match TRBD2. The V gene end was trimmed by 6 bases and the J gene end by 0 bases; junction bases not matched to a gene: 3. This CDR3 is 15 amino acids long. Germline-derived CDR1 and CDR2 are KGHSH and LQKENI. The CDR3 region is CASSQTSGSSYEQYF. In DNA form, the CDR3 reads TGTGCCAGCTCGCAGACTAGCGGGAGCTCCTACGAGCAGTACTTC.

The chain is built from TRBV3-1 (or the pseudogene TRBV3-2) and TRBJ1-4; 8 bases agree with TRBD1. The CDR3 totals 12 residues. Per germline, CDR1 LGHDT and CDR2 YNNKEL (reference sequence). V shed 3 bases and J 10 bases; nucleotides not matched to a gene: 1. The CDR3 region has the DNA TGTGCCAGCAGCCACGACAGGGGAAAACTGTTTTTT. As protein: CASSHDRGKLFF.

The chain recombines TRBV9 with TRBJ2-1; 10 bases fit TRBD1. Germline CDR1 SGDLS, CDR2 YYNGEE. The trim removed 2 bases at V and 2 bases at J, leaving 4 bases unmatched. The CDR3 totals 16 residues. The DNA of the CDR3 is TGTGCCAGCAGCGTGTCGGACAGGGGGGCCTACAATGAGCAGTTCTTC. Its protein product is CASSVSDRGAYNEQFF.

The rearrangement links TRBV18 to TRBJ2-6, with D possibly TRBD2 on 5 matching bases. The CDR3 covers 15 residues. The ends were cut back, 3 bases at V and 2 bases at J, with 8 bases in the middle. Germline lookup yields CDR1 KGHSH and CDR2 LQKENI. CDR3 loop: CASSPRRTGANVLTF. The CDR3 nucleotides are TGTGCCAGCTCACCGCGGAGGACTGGGGCCAACGTCCTGACTTTC.

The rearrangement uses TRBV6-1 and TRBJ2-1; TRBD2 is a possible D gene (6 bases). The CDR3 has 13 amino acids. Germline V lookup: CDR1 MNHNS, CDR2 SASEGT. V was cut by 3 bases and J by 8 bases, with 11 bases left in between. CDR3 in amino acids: CASSDGGVHEQFF. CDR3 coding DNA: TGTGCCAGCAGTGATGGAGGGGTCCATGAGCAGTTCTTC.

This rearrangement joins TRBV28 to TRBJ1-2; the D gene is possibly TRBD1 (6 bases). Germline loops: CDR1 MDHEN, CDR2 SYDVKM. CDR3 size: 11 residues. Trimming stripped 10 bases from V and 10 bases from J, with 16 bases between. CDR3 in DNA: TGTGCCACCTCAGACAGGACATACTACACCTTC. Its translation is CATSDRTYYTF.